This TCR beta chain was captured in a study of blood T cell repertoires in COVID-19. The overall study: The samples span acute and convalescent COVID-19 from the United States, Italy and Spain. Nucleic acid was either cDNA or gDNA, and it came from T cells, B-cell-depleted T cells, or PBMCs.

Method: immunoSEQ multiplex PCR; TCRdb's copy keeps in-frame clones and lacks some. The sample holds about 130,000 clones, around 87% seen once. CDR3 size: 13 residues. Germline CDR1 LNHNV, CDR2 YYDKDF (reference sequence). A note on this clone: At one boundary the junction diverges from the germline segment, which might be a read error.

Sequenced: peripheral blood. The source is a woman aged 60-75 years with acute or convalescent COVID-19. The chain combines TRBV15 with TRBJ2-1, with TRBD1 matching over 8 bases. The CDR3, as DNA: TGTGCCGCCAGACAGGGGTATAGCCATGAGCAGTTCTTC. Its protein product is CAARQGYSHEQFF.